This T cell receptor (beta chain) emerged from a study of graft-versus-host responses after intestinal transplantation. Lymphocytes (intraepithelial and lamina propria) were released by processing the graft tissue. Looked up from germline, CDR1 is GTSNPN and CDR2 is SVGIG (reference sequence). The CDR3 spans 12 residues. V lost 0 bases and J lost 4, with 6 bases in between. TCRdb's table, derived via immunoSEQ multiplex PCR, lists solely in-frame clones and lacks some. Of fewer than 10,000 clones listed, approximately 72% are singletons. This clone appeared a single time. Antigen unknown. Study results and limitations: Across patients carrying graft-donor T cell macrochimerism, allografts held high graft-versus-host to host-versus-graft clonal ratios.

The source of this sequence is a human patient who received an intestinal transplant, so some T cells may come from the graft donor. This chain joins TRBV30 and TRBJ1-1; D remains ambiguous. The sample in question was ileum tissue, obtained roughly 74 weeks after intestinal transplant. The CDR3 bases are TGTGCCTGGAGTGTTCGTGTCACTGAAGCTTTCTTT. Protein product: CAWSVRVTEAFF.